A single sample gave rise to the 12 T cell receptor beta chains below, sequenced in a study of memory CD4+ T cells and cytomegalovirus serostatus (dated by TCRdb to about 2019). The library was generated by the immunoSEQ multiplex PCR assay. TCRdb retrieved this table from immuneACCESS and kept in-frame rearrangements only. Not all clones are present; in checked studies, unresolved V genes account for under half, and no reason is known for the remainder. The sample table records some 49,000 clones; 75% to 85% of these occur just once. The leading ten clones occupy approximately 0.97% of the sample. Single viable CD3+CD4+CD8-CD45RO+ cells were sorted as memory CD4+ T cells on a FACSAria II. The sample consisted of memory CD4+ T cells from blood. These receptors came from an adult in good health and CMV-seronegative.

The chain combines TRBV7-2 with TRBJ1-2, with unresolved D. Trimming stripped 5 bases from V and 3 bases from J, with 16 bases between. This CDR3 spans 15 amino acids. Germline CDR1 reads SGHTA; CDR2 reads FQGNSA. The CDR3 DNA reads TGTGCCAGCAGCCCAAGAACCGGAACCCACTATGGCTACACCTTC. Protein: CASSPRTGTHYGYTF.

The J gene is TRBJ1-1, the V gene TRBV20-1; D ambiguous. The CDR3 extends over 10 amino acids. Trimming stripped 5 bases from V and 8 bases from J, with 9 bases between. The V gene's germline CDR1 is DFQATT and CDR2 SNEGSKA (reference sequence). The CDR3 protein is CSAVRREAFF. For the CDR3, the DNA is TGCAGTGCTGTTAGACGGGAAGCTTTCTTT.

The chain couples TRBV7-2 to TRBJ2-1; maybe TRBD1 (6 bases). Germline CDR1 and CDR2: SGHTA and FQGNSA. V was cut by 3 bases and J by 3 bases, with 9 bases left in between. The CDR3 is 14 residues long. The CDR3 region is CASSFQGRYNEQFF. CDR3 sequence (DNA): TGTGCCAGCAGCTTTCAGGGGCGCTACAATGAGCAGTTCTTC.

The V gene is TRBV2, the J gene TRBJ2-7; D is tentatively TRBD1 or TRBD2 (5 bases each). V lost 8 bases and J 2 bases, leaving 10 bases between the germline ends. Germline-derived CDR1 and CDR2 are SNHLY and FYNNEI. The CDR3 consists of 12 residues. CDR3 sequence: CASGTFTYEQYF. The CDR3 nucleotides read TGTGCCAGCGGGACCTTCACCTACGAGCAGTACTTC.

This clone appeared once. This sequence joins TRBV29-1 and TRBJ2-3; 11 nucleotides line up with TRBD2. Trimming cost V 8 bases and J 2 bases; bases outside gene matches: 6. Germline assignment: CDR1 SQVTM and CDR2 ANQGSEA. The CDR3 runs to 14 residues. CDR3 in amino acids: CSLLAGGITDTQYF. The CDR3 coding sequence is TGCAGCTTGCTAGCGGGGGGAATCACAGATACGCAGTATTTT.

The V gene is TRBV9, the J gene TRBJ2-3; D not certain. Germline V gene sequence: CDR1 SGDLS, CDR2 YYNGEE. The CDR3 contains 13 residues. V was clipped by 4 bases and J by 5 bases, with 11 bases between them. CDR3 region: CASSPNTKDTQYF. CDR3 in DNA: TGTGCCAGCAGCCCCAATACCAAAGATACGCAGTATTTT.

V usage is TRBV7-2 and J usage is TRBJ1-2, with 7 bases lining up with TRBD1. This CDR3 is 15 amino acids long. Germline assignment: CDR1 SGHTA and CDR2 FQGNSA. Trimming at V came to 5 bases and at J to 1 base, leaving 7 bases not matched to a gene. DNA of the CDR3: TGTGCCAGCAGCGTTGGGACAGCCCTTAACTATGGCTACACCTTC. Amino acids: CASSVGTALNYGYTF. The full variable domain, its missing parts supplied by reference TRBV7-2 and TRBJ1-2, is GAGVSQSPSNKVTEKGKDVELRCDPISGHTALYWYRQSLGQGLEFLIYFQGNSAPDKSGLPSDRFSAERTGGSVSTLTIQRTQQEDSAVYLCASSVGTALNYGYTFGSGTRLTVV.

This clone was seen a single time. The chain uses TRBV6-1 and TRBJ1-5, with a tentative D call TRBD1 (5 bases). The CDR3 is 14 amino acids. From germline, CDR1 is MNHNS and CDR2 SASEGT. The V gene lost 2 bases and the J gene lost 5 bases, with 10 bases spanning the gap. Here the CDR3 reads CASSETPGDQPQHF. As DNA, the CDR3 is TGTGCCAGCAGTGAAACCCCGGGGGATCAGCCCCAGCATTTT.

The rearrangement joins TRBV7-2 to TRBJ2-2; 8 bases align to TRBD1. The CDR3 loop spans 16 amino acids. Germline loops: CDR1 SGHTA, CDR2 FQGNSA. With V trimmed by 5 bases and J by 5 bases, 10 bases remained unmatched. This CDR3 reads CASSLSRGLVTGELFF. The CDR3 DNA reads TGTGCCAGCAGCCTCTCCAGGGGGCTAGTAACCGGGGAGCTGTTTTTT.

The chain uses TRBV19 and TRBJ2-7, with D perhaps assigned TRBD1 or TRBD2 (6 bases each). V lost 2 bases, J lost 2 bases, and 10 bases lay in between. This CDR3 is 14 amino acids long. Germline V gives CDR1 LNHDA, CDR2 SQIVND (reference sequence). DNA for the CDR3: TGTGCCAGTAGTATAAGGGGGGATCCCTACGAGCAGTACTTC. Its protein is CASSIRGDPYEQYF. The whole variable domain, remainder taken from reference TRBV19 and TRBJ2-7, is DGGITQSPKYLFRKEGQNVTLSCEQNLNHDAMYWYRQDPGQGLRLIYYSQIVNDFQKGDIAEGYSVSREKKESFPLTVTSAQKNPTAFYLCASSIRGDPYEQYFGPGTRLTVT.

V is TRBV30 and J is TRBJ1-5; perhaps TRBD1 as D (5 bases). Germline CDR1 reads GTSNPN; CDR2 reads SVGIG (reference sequence). The CDR3 length is 13 residues. V shed 2 bases and J shed 4 bases, with 9 bases lying between them. The chain's CDR3 is CAWSRQPNQPQHF. In nucleotides, the CDR3 is TGTGCCTGGAGTCGACAGCCAAATCAGCCCCAGCATTTT. Drawing the rest from reference TRBV30 and TRBJ1-5, the complete variable domain is SQTIHQWPATLVQPVGSPLSLECTVEGTSNPNLYWYRQAAGRGLQLLFYSVGIGQISSEVPQNLSASRPQDRQFILSSKKLLLSDSGFYLCAWSRQPNQPQHFGDGTRLSIL.

The chain uses TRBV11-1 and TRBJ2-5; D unclear. The germline CDR1 and CDR2 sequences are SGHAT and FQDESV (reference sequence). CDR3 length: 14 amino acids. Trimming took off 1 base at V and 5 bases at J, with 11 bases between the two ends. DNA for the CDR3: TGTGCCAGCAGCTTAGGGTTAGGGATGGAGACCCAGTACTTC. Protein product: CASSLGLGMETQYF. Together with reference TRBV11-1 and TRBJ2-5, the CDR3 gives the full variable domain: EAEVAQSPRYKITEKSQAVAFWCDPISGHATLYWYRQILGQGPELLVQFQDESVVDDSQLPKDRFSAERLKGVDSTLKIQPAELGDSAMYLCASSLGLGMETQYFGPGTRLLVL.